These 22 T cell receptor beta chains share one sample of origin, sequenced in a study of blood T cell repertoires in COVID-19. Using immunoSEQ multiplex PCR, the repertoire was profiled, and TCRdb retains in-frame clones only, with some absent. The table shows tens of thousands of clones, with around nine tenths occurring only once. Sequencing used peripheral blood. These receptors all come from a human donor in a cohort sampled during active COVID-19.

CDR3 region: CASSSGGADTQYF. The CDR3 nucleotides are TGTGCCAGCAGCAGCGGGGGGGCAGATACGCAGTATTTT. The rearrangement links TRBV7-3 to TRBJ2-3, with TRBD2 matching 10 bases. V lost 5 bases, J lost 4 bases, and 0 bases stayed unmatched. The length of the CDR3 is 13 residues. Looked up from germline, CDR1 is SGHTA and CDR2 is FQGTGA. The full variable domain, in which reference TRBV7-3 and TRBJ2-3 provide the parts outside the CDR3, is GAGVSQTPSNKVTEKGKYVELRCDPISGHTALYWYRQSLGQGPEFLIYFQGTGAADDSGLPNDRFFAVRPEGSVSTLKIQRTERGDSAVYLCASSSGGADTQYFGPGTRLTVL.

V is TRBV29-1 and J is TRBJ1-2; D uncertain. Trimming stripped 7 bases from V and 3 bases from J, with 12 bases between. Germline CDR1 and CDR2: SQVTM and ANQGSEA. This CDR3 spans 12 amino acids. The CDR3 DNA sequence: TGCAGCGCCCCCGACACCTACTATGGCTACACCTTC. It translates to CSAPDTYYGYTF.

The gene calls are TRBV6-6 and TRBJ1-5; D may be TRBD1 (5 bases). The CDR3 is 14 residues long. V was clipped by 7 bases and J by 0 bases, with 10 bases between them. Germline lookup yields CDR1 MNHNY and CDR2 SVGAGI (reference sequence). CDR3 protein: CASTETDSNQPQHF. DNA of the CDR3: TGTGCCAGCACCGAGACAGATAGCAATCAGCCCCAGCATTTT.

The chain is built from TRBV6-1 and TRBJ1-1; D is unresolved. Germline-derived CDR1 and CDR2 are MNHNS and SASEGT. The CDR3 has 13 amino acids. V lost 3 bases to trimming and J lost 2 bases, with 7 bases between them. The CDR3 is CASSDGINTEAFF. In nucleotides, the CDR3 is TGTGCCAGCAGTGACGGGATTAACACTGAAGCTTTCTTT.

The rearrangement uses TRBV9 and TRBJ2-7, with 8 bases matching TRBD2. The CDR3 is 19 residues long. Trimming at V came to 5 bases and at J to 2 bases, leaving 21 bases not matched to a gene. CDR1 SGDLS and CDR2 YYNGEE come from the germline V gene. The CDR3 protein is CASRASGGADPLAPYEQYF. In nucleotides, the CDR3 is TGTGCCAGCAGAGCCTCCGGGGGGGCTGACCCCCTGGCCCCCTACGAGCAGTACTTC.

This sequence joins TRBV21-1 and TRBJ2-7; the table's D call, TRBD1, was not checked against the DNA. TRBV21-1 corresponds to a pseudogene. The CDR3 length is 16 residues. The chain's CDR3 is CASSDYRDSPSYEQYF. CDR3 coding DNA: TGTGCCAGCAGCGACTACCGGGACAGTCCCTCCTACGAGCAGTACTTC.

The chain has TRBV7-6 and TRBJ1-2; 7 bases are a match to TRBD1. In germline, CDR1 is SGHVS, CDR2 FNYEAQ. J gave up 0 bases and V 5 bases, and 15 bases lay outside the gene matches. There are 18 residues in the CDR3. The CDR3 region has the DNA TGTGCCAGCAGCCCCTCCGACTTCGACAGGGCGTCTAACTATGGCTACACCTTC. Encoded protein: CASSPSDFDRASNYGYTF.

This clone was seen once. CDR3 DNA sequence: TGTGCCAGCAGCTCCGGGGGACAGGGGAGAGAAGCTTTCTTT. The encoded protein is CASSSGGQGREAFF. The chain combines TRBV7-3 with TRBJ1-1; 10 nucleotides agree with TRBD1. The CDR3 totals 14 residues. The trim removed 4 bases at V and 8 bases at J, leaving 7 bases unmatched. Germline V CDR1 and CDR2: SGHTA, FQGTGA.

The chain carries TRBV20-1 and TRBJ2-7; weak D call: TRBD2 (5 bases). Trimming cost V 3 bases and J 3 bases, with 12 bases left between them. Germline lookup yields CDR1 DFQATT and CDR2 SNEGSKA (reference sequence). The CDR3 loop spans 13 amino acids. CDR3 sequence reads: CSASGAEIYEQYF. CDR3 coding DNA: TGCAGTGCTAGTGGAGCGGAAATCTACGAGCAGTACTTC.

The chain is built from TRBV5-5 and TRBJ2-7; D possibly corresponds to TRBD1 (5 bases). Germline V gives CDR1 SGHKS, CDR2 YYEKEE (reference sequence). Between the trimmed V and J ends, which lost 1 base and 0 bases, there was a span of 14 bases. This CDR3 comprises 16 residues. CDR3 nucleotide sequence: TGTGCCAGCAGCTTGTTCAAGCAGGGCTCCTCCTACGAGCAGTACTTC. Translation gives CASSLFKQGSSYEQYF. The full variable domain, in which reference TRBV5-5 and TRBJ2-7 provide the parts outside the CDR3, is DAGVTQSPTHLIKTRGQQVTLRCSPISGHKSVSWYQQVLGQGPQFIFQYYEKEERGRGNFPDRFSARQFPNYSSELNVNALLLGDSALYLCASSLFKQGSSYEQYFGPGTRLTVT.

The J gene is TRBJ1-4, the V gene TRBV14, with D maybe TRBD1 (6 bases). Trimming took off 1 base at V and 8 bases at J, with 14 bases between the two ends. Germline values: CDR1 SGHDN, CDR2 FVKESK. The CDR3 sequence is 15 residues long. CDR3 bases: TGTGCCAGCAGCCAAGTCTTACAGGGCGGGGAAAAACTGTTTTTT. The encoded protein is CASSQVLQGGEKLFF.

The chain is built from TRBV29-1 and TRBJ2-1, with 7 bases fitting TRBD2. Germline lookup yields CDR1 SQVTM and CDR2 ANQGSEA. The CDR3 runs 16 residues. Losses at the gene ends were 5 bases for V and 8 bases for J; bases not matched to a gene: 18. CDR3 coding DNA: TGCAGCGTTTGGGGGGGTCCAAAGGCCCAGAAGGATGAGCAGTTCTTC. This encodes CSVWGGPKAQKDEQFF.

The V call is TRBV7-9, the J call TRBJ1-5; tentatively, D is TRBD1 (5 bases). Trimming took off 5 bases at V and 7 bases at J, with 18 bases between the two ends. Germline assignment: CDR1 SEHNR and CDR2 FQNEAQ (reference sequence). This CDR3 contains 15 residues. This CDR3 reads CASSPQLGRGQPQHF. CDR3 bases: TGTGCCAGCAGCCCTCAGCTCGGGCGGGGGCAGCCCCAGCATTTT.

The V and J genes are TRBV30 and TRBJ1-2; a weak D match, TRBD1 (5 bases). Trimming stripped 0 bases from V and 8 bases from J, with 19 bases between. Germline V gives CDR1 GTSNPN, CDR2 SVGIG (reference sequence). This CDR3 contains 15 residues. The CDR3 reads CAWSVGLGAPRGYTF. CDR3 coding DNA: TGTGCCTGGAGTGTAGGACTAGGGGCCCCAAGAGGCTACACCTTC. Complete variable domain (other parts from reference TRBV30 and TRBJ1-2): SQTIHQWPATLVQPVGSPLSLECTVEGTSNPNLYWYRQAAGRGLQLLFYSVGIGQISSEVPQNLSASRPQDRQFILSSKKLLLSDSGFYLCAWSVGLGAPRGYTFGSGTRLTVV.

CDR3 loop: CASSAGQGMGNTEAFF. The CDR3 DNA reads as TGCGCCAGCAGCGCCGGACAGGGGATGGGGAACACTGAAGCTTTCTTT. This sequence joins TRBV5-1 and TRBJ1-1; 9 bases match TRBD1. The CDR3 sequence is 16 residues long. The germline gives CDR1 SGHRS, CDR2 YFSETQ. With 4 bases clipped from V and 1 base from J, the junction kept 8 bases outside the gene matches.

The CDR3 loop reads CASSIASAGYDEQFF. CDR3 bases: TGTGCCAGTAGTATAGCGTCAGCGGGGTACGACGAGCAGTTCTTC. The rearrangement joins TRBV19 to TRBJ2-1; 7 bases are shared with TRBD2. The V segment lost 1 base and the J segment 10 bases; nucleotides outside the gene matches: 10. Germline CDR1 LNHDA, CDR2 SQIVND (reference sequence). This CDR3 spans 15 amino acids.

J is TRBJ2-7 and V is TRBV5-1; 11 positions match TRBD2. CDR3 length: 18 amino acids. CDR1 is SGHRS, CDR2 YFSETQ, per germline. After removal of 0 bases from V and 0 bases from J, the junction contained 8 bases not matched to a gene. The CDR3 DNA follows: TGCGCCAGCAGCTTGGCCACTAGCGGGGGCCATAGCTCCTACGAGCAGTACTTC. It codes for CASSLATSGGHSSYEQYF.

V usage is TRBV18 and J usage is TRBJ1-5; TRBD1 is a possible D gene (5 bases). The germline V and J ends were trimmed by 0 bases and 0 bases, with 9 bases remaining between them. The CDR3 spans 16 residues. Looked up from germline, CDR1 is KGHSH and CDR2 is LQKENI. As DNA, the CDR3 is TGTGCCAGCTCACCACCGGGGGGGTATAGCAATCAGCCCCAGCATTTT. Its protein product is CASSPPGGYSNQPQHF.

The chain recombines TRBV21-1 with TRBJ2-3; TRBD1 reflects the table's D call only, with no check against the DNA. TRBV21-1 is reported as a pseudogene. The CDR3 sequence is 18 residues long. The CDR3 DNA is TGTGCCAGCAGCAAACCCCGACGAGTGGACAGGGTAGGGGTTACGCAGTATTTT. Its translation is CASSKPRRVDRVGVTQYF.

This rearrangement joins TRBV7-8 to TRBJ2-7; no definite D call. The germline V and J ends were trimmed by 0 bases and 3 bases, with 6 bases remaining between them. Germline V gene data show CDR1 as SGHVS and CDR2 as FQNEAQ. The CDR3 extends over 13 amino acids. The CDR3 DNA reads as TGTGCCAGCAGCTTAGCCCCTTACTACGAGCAGTACTTC. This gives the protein CASSLAPYYEQYF.

CDR3 in DNA: TGTGCCAGCAGTTACCGGGACAGGGAGTACGAGCAGTACTTC. It codes for CASSYRDREYEQYF. The V call is TRBV6-2 or TRBV6-3, the J call TRBJ2-7; 9 bases are shared with TRBD1. The CDR3 is made up of 14 amino acids. V shed 2 bases, J shed 4 bases, and the junction held 3 bases outside the gene matches. The germline gives CDR1 MNHEY, CDR2 SVGEGT.

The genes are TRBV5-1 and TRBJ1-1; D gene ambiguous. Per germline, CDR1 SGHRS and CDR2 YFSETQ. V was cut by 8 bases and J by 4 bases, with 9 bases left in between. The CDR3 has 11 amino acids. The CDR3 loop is CASGAGTEAFF. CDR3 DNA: TGCGCCAGTGGAGCCGGCACTGAAGCTTTCTTT.